The 32 T cell receptor beta chains below come from one sample, sequenced in a study of cytomegalovirus exposure and HLA in healthy donors (dated by TCRdb to 2016 to 2017). The library came from the immunoSEQ multiplex PCR assay. Imported from immuneACCESS, the table was reduced by TCRdb to in-frame sequences with V and J called. These copies leave out some clones; in studies compared against another copy, an unresolved V gene accounts for under half, and the cause of the remainder is not known. In this sample the table shows fewer than 400,000 clones, over 75% of which occur a single time. The ten top clones hold around 0.96% of the sample. Sample: PBMCs. The receptors stem from a man younger than 40 in good health and CMV-seronegative.

The chain is built from TRBV7-9 and TRBJ1-1; weak D call: TRBD1 (5 bases). Germline V gene sequence: CDR1 SEHNR, CDR2 FQNEAQ (reference sequence). Trimming removed 5 bases at V and 0 bases at J, with 16 bases between. The CDR3 length is 16 residues. The CDR3 loop is CASSRTLGALNTEAFF. In DNA form, the CDR3 reads TGTGCCAGCAGCCGTACCCTAGGGGCTTTGAACACTGAAGCTTTCTTT.

The chain carries TRBV29-1 and TRBJ1-3; D may be TRBD1 (6 bases). Germline values: CDR1 SQVTM, CDR2 ANQGSEA. The CDR3 sequence is 12 residues long. Trimming left V 6 bases short and J 4 bases short, with 10 bases between. CDR3 DNA: TGCAGCGTCACAGGGCTGGGAAACACCATATATTTT. This gives the protein CSVTGLGNTIYF.

V and J are TRBV11-2 and TRBJ1-6, with 7 bases fitting TRBD1. The CDR3 spans 15 residues. After removal of 5 bases from V and 7 bases from J, the junction contained 8 bases not matched to a gene. Germline CDR1 and CDR2: SGHAT and FQNNGV. CDR3 sequence: CASSRPTGENSPLHF. The CDR3 bases are TGTGCCAGCAGCCGACCTACAGGGGAGAATTCACCCCTCCACTTT.

The chain joins TRBV5-1 to TRBJ2-2; TRBD1 matches 7 bases. In germline, CDR1 is SGHRS, CDR2 YFSETQ. Germline trimming cut 1 base from V and 4 bases from J; bases unmatched to any gene: 4. This CDR3 has 15 amino acids. CDR3 in DNA: TGCGCCAGCAGCTTGCGACAGGGCATCACCGGGGAGCTGTTTTTT. It is translated as CASSLRQGITGELFF.

The V call is TRBV6-5, the J call TRBJ2-7, with TRBD2 as a possible D gene (5 bases). V shed 8 bases and J shed 0 bases, with 14 bases lying between them. Per the germline V gene, CDR1 is MNHEY and CDR2 is SVGAGI. This CDR3 is built from 14 residues. The CDR3 DNA follows: TGTGCCAGCCAAAAAGGAGGCAGCTCCTACGAGCAGTACTTC. Amino acids: CASQKGGSSYEQYF.

The chain carries TRBV6-5 and TRBJ1-2; 9 bases are shared with TRBD1. V lost 4 bases to trimming and J lost 4 bases; unmatched junction nucleotides: 10. This CDR3 comprises 16 residues. Germline values: CDR1 MNHEY, CDR2 SVGAGI. CDR3 sequence reads: CASSSGTGRTVYGYTF. The CDR3 region has the DNA TGTGCCAGCAGTTCCGGGACAGGGAGAACAGTCTATGGCTACACCTTC.

The chain has TRBV7-9 and TRBJ2-7, with TRBD1 as a possible D gene (6 bases). Trimming left V 4 bases short and J 2 bases short, with 9 bases between. Germline V gives CDR1 SEHNR, CDR2 FQNEAQ (reference sequence). The CDR3 has 13 amino acids. The CDR3 loop is CASSSDRPYEQYF. CDR3 bases: TGTGCCAGCAGCTCGGACAGACCCTACGAGCAGTACTTC.

The chain is built from TRBV19 and TRBJ1-6, with TRBD1 matching 8 bases. The CDR3 runs 14 residues. CDR1 LNHDA and CDR2 SQIVND come from the germline V gene (reference sequence). V dropped 7 bases and J dropped 7; count of bases not matched to a gene: 6. CDR3 sequence: CASTPTGVNSPLHF. The CDR3 nucleotides read TGTGCCAGTACCCCGACAGGGGTGAATTCACCCCTCCACTTT.

V is TRBV6-5 and J is TRBJ2-5; 8 nucleotides align to TRBD2. CDR1 is MNHEY and CDR2 is SVGAGI in the germline V gene. The trim removed 6 bases at V and 6 bases at J, leaving 9 bases unmatched. The CDR3 is made up of 14 amino acids. CDR3 nucleotides: TGTGCCAGCAGATCAGCGGGGGTGGCGAAGACCCAGTACTTC. This encodes CASRSAGVAKTQYF.

The chain is built from TRBV7-9 and TRBJ2-7; D call uncertain. The CDR3 is made up of 13 amino acids. From germline, CDR1 is SEHNR and CDR2 FQNEAQ (reference sequence). V was pared by 5 bases and J by 2 bases, with 10 bases between. CDR3 in amino acids: CASSQQITYEQYF. Here the CDR3 DNA reads TGTGCCAGCAGCCAACAGATAACCTACGAGCAGTACTTC.

The CDR3 DNA reads as TGTGCCACCGTGGACGACAGGGTGAACTACGAGCAGTACTTC. Its translation: CATVDDRVNYEQYF. The chain recombines TRBV10-3 with TRBJ2-7, with 7 nucleotides matching TRBD1. The CDR3 length is 14 residues. The germline V gene encodes CDR1 ENHRY and CDR2 SYGVKD. The V gene end was trimmed by 10 bases and the J gene end by 3 bases; junction bases not matched to a gene: 12.

The chain recombines TRBV5-6 with TRBJ2-6; 7 bases match TRBD1. This CDR3 spans 15 amino acids. Germline loops: CDR1 SGHDT, CDR2 YYEEEE. Trimming took 3 bases from V and 4 from J; bases not matched to a gene: 4. In DNA, the CDR3 is TGTGCCAGCAGCTCTACAGGGGAAGGGGCCAACGTCCTGACTTTC. Translated: CASSSTGEGANVLTF.

The chain combines TRBV4-1 with TRBJ2-2; tentatively, D is TRBD1 (6 bases). This CDR3 comprises 14 residues. CDR1 and CDR2 from the germline V gene are MGHRA and YSYEKL. V shed 3 bases and J shed 3 bases, with 8 bases lying between them. The CDR3 sequence is CASSHRGDTGELFF. The CDR3 nucleotides read TGCGCCAGCAGCCACAGGGGCGACACCGGGGAGCTGTTTTTT.

The table lists this clone with a count of one. The chain joins TRBV27 to TRBJ2-3; a weak D match, TRBD2 (6 bases). The ends were cut back, 1 base at V and 2 bases at J, with 7 bases in the middle. CDR3 length: 14 residues. The germline V gene has CDR1 MNHEY and CDR2 SMNVEV (reference sequence). The CDR3 sequence: CASSLWGVTDTQYF. The CDR3 region has the DNA TGTGCCAGCAGTTTATGGGGGGTCACAGATACGCAGTATTTT.

The V and J genes are TRBV7-8 and TRBJ2-1; TRBD2 agrees at 9 bases. The V and J ends lost 8 bases and 4 bases, in that order; junction bases with no gene match: 9. The germline gives CDR1 SGHVS, CDR2 FQNEAQ. The CDR3 runs 15 residues. CDR3 sequence reads: CASRSGLASYNEQFF. In DNA, the CDR3 is TGTGCCAGCCGATCGGGACTAGCCTCTTACAATGAGCAGTTCTTC.

This clone was observed once. CDR3 amino acids: CASSLIGRGLNGYTF. The CDR3 region has the DNA TGTGCCAGCAGCTTAATCGGCAGGGGGCTAAATGGCTACACCTTC. V and J are TRBV7-9 and TRBJ1-2, with 8 nucleotides matching TRBD1. CDR1 is SEHNR, CDR2 FQNEAQ, per germline (reference sequence). The CDR3 spans 15 residues. V lost 2 bases to trimming and J lost 6 bases; unmatched junction nucleotides: 8. The full variable domain, its missing parts supplied by reference TRBV7-9 and TRBJ1-2, is DTGVSQNPRHKITKRGQNVTFRCDPISEHNRLYWYRQTLGQGPEFLTYFQNEAQLEKSRLLSDRFSAERPKGSFSTLEIQRTEQGDSAMYLCASSLIGRGLNGYTFGSGTRLTVV.

V usage is TRBV4-3 and J usage is TRBJ2-3; the match to TRBD1 covers 11 bases. The germline gives CDR1 LGHNA, CDR2 YSLEER. J was trimmed by 4 bases and V by 1 base; bases with no gene match: 7. The CDR3 length is 17 residues. Here the CDR3 reads CASSQVSGQGVPDTQYF. The CDR3 DNA sequence: TGCGCCAGCAGCCAAGTATCGGGACAGGGGGTTCCAGATACGCAGTATTTT.

V usage is TRBV5-1 and J usage is TRBJ1-1; TRBD1 matches at 8 bases. V was clipped by 5 bases and J by 5 bases; unmatched bases: 11. The CDR3 length is 15 residues. CDR1 is SGHRS, CDR2 YFSETQ, per germline. This chain's CDR3 is CASSGVAGGRTEAFF. The CDR3 region has the DNA TGCGCCAGCAGTGGAGTAGCAGGGGGCAGGACTGAAGCTTTCTTT.

In its sample, this clone was seen once. The V and J genes are TRBV5-6 and TRBJ1-1; TRBD1 matches at 7 bases. V lost 4 bases and J lost 0; bases outside the gene matches: 18. CDR1 and CDR2 from the germline V gene are SGHDT and YYEEEE. The CDR3 sequence is 19 residues long. The CDR3 nucleotides are TGTGCCAGCAGCCCTCCCAGGGCAGGGGGTGCTTGGATGAACACTGAAGCTTTCTTT. Encoded protein: CASSPPRAGGAWMNTEAFF.

The J gene is TRBJ1-1, the V gene TRBV18; D is uncertain. V was shortened by 2 bases and J by 7 bases, with 8 bases between the two germline ends. Germline CDR1 is KGHSH and CDR2 is LQKENI. CDR3 length equals 12 residues. The CDR3 reads CASSPGPLEAFF. In DNA, the CDR3 is TGTGCCAGCTCACCAGGGCCCCTTGAAGCTTTCTTT.

This clone occurred a few times. The CDR3: CASSHRGEAYEQYF. The CDR3 DNA follows: TGTGCCAGCAGCCACAGGGGAGAAGCCTACGAGCAGTACTTC. The chain carries TRBV27 and TRBJ2-7; 7 bases agree with TRBD1. The CDR3 is made up of 14 amino acids. Germline values: CDR1 MNHEY, CDR2 SMNVEV (reference sequence). Unmatched junction bases numbered 7, after V lost 6 bases and J lost 2 bases.

The genes are TRBV27 and TRBJ1-1, with D possibly being TRBD1 (5 bases). V was shortened by 5 bases and J by 5 bases, with 12 bases between the two germline ends. Germline CDR1 is MNHEY and CDR2 is SMNVEV (reference sequence). This CDR3 is 13 amino acids long. The CDR3 DNA sequence: TGTGCCAGCAGTCGGGGGGGTTTAACTGAAGCTTTCTTT. It encodes CASSRGGLTEAFF.

The CDR3 DNA reads TGTGCCAGCAGCCCCCGTTTGAGCTCCTATAATTCACCCCTCCACTTT. Its protein is CASSPRLSSYNSPLHF. The rearrangement links TRBV7-8 to TRBJ1-6, with unresolved D. Germline V gives CDR1 SGHVS, CDR2 FQNEAQ. This CDR3 has 16 amino acids. Trimming took off 5 bases at V and 0 bases at J, with 11 bases between the two ends.

This chain links TRBV19 with TRBJ2-1; 10 bases are a match to TRBD1. This CDR3 region has 15 residues. The V gene's germline CDR1 is LNHDA and CDR2 SQIVND (reference sequence). The V and J ends lost 6 bases and 6 bases, in that order; junction bases with no gene match: 8. CDR3 loop: CASRPTGGLINEQFF. The CDR3 DNA is TGTGCCAGTAGGCCGACAGGGGGCCTGATCAATGAGCAGTTCTTC.

The V and J genes are TRBV19 and TRBJ1-2, with 9 nucleotides matching TRBD1. There are 15 residues in the CDR3. The germline V gene encodes CDR1 LNHDA and CDR2 SQIVND (reference sequence). The ends lost 7 bases at V and 4 bases at J; junction bases unmatched: 10. The CDR3 DNA is TGTGCCAGTAAGCTATCGGGACAGGGAGGCTATGGCTACACCTTC. Protein: CASKLSGQGGYGYTF.

A note on this clone: Other DNA sequences of this sample code for an identical CDR3. The V and J genes are TRBV9 and TRBJ2-5, with 11 bases identical to TRBD2. The germline gives CDR1 SGDLS, CDR2 YYNGEE. The ends lost 0 bases at V and 5 bases at J; junction bases unmatched: 0. The CDR3 contains 14 residues. CDR3 DNA: TGTGCCAGCAGCGTAGTAGCGGGGGGGGAGACCCAGTACTTC. It yields the protein CASSVVAGGETQYF.

This sequence joins TRBV10-3 and TRBJ2-7, with TRBD2 as a possible D gene (5 bases). Germline V lookup: CDR1 ENHRY, CDR2 SYGVKD. The CDR3 has 12 residues. Trimming left V 7 bases short and J 4 bases short, with 11 bases between. This chain's CDR3 is CAIKGSTYEQYF. CDR3 nucleotides: TGTGCCATCAAAGGGAGCACGTACGAGCAGTACTTC.

CDR3 sequence: CASSYNGGGYQETQYF. The CDR3 DNA follows: TGTGCCAGCAGTTACAATGGGGGCGGGTACCAAGAGACCCAGTACTTC. V and J are TRBV6-5 and TRBJ2-5, with a possible D match to TRBD1 (6 bases). V was cut by 2 bases and J by 0 bases, with 13 bases left in between. CDR3 length equals 16 residues. CDR1 MNHEY and CDR2 SVGAGI come from the germline V gene.

This clone showed up just a few times. J is TRBJ1-2 and V is TRBV30; D gene unclear. The CDR3 runs 13 residues. Trimming pared 2 bases from V and 4 bases from J, leaving 11 bases between. CDR1 and CDR2 from the germline V gene are GTSNPN and SVGIG (reference sequence). The CDR3: CAWSSPRGYGYTF. The CDR3 DNA is TGTGCCTGGAGTAGTCCCCGGGGCTATGGCTACACCTTC.

The chain links TRBV5-1 to TRBJ2-5; tentative D call: TRBD1 (6 bases). This CDR3 spans 14 amino acids. Trimming removed 4 bases from V and 1 base from J, with 11 bases in between. Per the germline V gene, CDR1 is SGHRS and CDR2 is YFSETQ. As DNA, the CDR3 is TGCGCCAGCAGCCGAACAGGGCCCCAAGAGACCCAGTACTTC. Protein sequence: CASSRTGPQETQYF.

This clone occurred a few times. V gene TRBV19 combines with J gene TRBJ1-2; 11 bases match TRBD1. The CDR3 contains 13 residues. After removal of 8 bases from V and 7 bases from J, the junction contained 6 bases not matched to a gene. Germline CDR1 LNHDA, CDR2 SQIVND (reference sequence). The CDR3 loop is CASGQGAYLGYTF. The DNA of the CDR3 is TGTGCCAGTGGACAGGGGGCGTACCTTGGCTACACCTTC.

The CDR3 DNA is TGTGCCAGCAGCTTTCCTCAGGGAAGCTCCTACGAGCAGTACTTC. It codes for CASSFPQGSSYEQYF. The chain combines TRBV7-8 with TRBJ2-7, with a possible D match to TRBD1 (5 bases). This CDR3 spans 15 amino acids. In germline, CDR1 is SGHVS, CDR2 FQNEAQ. V lost 3 bases to trimming and J lost 0 bases, with 12 bases between them.